Listed below are T cell receptor beta chains from one sample, sequenced in a study of T cell responses to AZD1222 COVID-19 vaccine. This table comes from immunoSEQ multiplex PCR, and its TCRdb copy is limited to in-frame clones, with some not included. The repertoire includes more than 100,000 clones, over 85% of them detected once, and 5% to 6.5% sits in the top ten. Source: peripheral blood, taken on day 0 of AZD1222 vaccination. Source of these receptors: an adult in good health. Both conserved end residues are part of each CDR3. A D gene is named only where the DNA matches it firmly. A row's size may be missing; if present it is once, few, many or a size class.

clone size	D gene	V gene	J gene	CDR3 protein	CDR3 DNA
NA	NA	TRBV12-3/TRBV12-4	TRBJ1-2	CASSLGVYGYTF	TGTGCCAGCAGTTTGGGTGTCTATGGCTACACCTTC
NA	NA	TRBV4-3	TRBJ1-1	CASSLKGSTEAFF	TGCGCCAGCAGCCTAAAGGGGAGCACTGAAGCTTTCTTT
NA	NA	TRBV28	TRBJ1-5	CASGSWQPQHF	TGTGCCAGCGGTTCATGGCAGCCCCAGCATTTT
few	NA	TRBV12-5	TRBJ1-1	CASVPPAWGFPEAFF	TGTGCTAGTGTTCCCCCCGCGTGGGGGTTCCCTGAAGCTTTCTTT
NA	NA	TRBV10-3	TRBJ2-3	CAISVRQGGTDTQYF	TGTGCCATCAGTGTTCGGCAGGGGGGAACAGATACGCAGTATTTT
NA	TRBD1	TRBV27	TRBJ1-2	CASSFGTGDPNGYTF	TGTGCCAGCAGTTTTGGGACAGGGGATCCGAATGGCTACACCTTC
NA	NA	TRBV27	TRBJ1-6	CASSPLDSNNSPLHF	TGTGCCAGCAGTCCCCTGGACAGTAATAATTCACCCCTCCACTTT
NA	NA	TRBV5-5	TRBJ1-1	CASSLIGGALAEAFF	TGTGCCAGCAGCTTGATCGGGGGAGCCTTGGCTGAAGCTTTCTTT
NA	TRBD2	TRBV7-2	TRBJ2-5	CASSGTSGRASGETQYF	TGTGCCAGCAGCGGGACTAGCGGGAGGGCCTCCGGGGAGACCCAGTACTTC
NA	NA	TRBV30	TRBJ1-2	CAKGVVGSDGYTF	TGTGCAAAGGGGGTGGTAGGGTCGGATGGCTACACCTTC
NA	TRBD2	TRBV30	TRBJ2-2	CAWSGTRPGTGELFF	TGTGCCTGGAGTGGGACTAGACCGGGCACCGGGGAGCTGTTTTTT
NA	NA	TRBV10-2	TRBJ1-4	CASSVSLGKLFF	TGCGCCAGCAGTGTCTCCCTCGGAAAACTGTTTTTT
NA	TRBD2	TRBV20-1	TRBJ2-5	CSASGSSGSQETQYF	TGCAGTGCTAGTGGGTCTAGCGGGTCTCAAGAGACCCAGTACTTC
NA	NA	TRBV6-5	TRBJ2-1	CASSLKGGRGEQFF	TGTGCCAGCAGCCTGAAGGGAGGACGTGGTGAGCAGTTCTTC
NA	TRBD1	TRBV27	TRBJ1-2	CASSSLRDRGLYGYTF	TGTGCCAGCAGTTCCCTCAGGGACAGGGGGCTTTATGGCTACACCTTC
NA	NA	TRBV10-3	TRBJ2-7	CAISLEWNEQYF	TGTGCCATCAGCCTGGAGTGGAACGAGCAGTACTTC